These 26 T cell receptor beta chains share one sample of origin, sequenced in a study of blood T cell repertoires in COVID-19. TCRdb keeps only in-frame clones here, not all; method: immunoSEQ multiplex PCR. The sample contains about 56,000 clones, roughly 89% of which appear only once. The sequenced sample consisted of peripheral blood. Receptors originate from a woman aged 55-70 years with COVID-19, enrolled during active disease.

This chain connects TRBV6-5 to TRBJ2-5; TRBD2 matches 14 bases. The CDR3 has 15 amino acids. V gave up 6 bases and J gave up 5 bases; unmatched junction bases: 5. Germline V gene sequence: CDR1 MNHEY, CDR2 SVGAGI. CDR3 in amino acids: CASRGLAGGHETQYF. CDR3 bases: TGTGCCAGCAGAGGACTAGCGGGGGGTCACGAGACCCAGTACTTC.

The chain joins TRBV6-1 to TRBJ1-5, with TRBD1 matching over 10 bases. CDR3 size: 16 residues. Germline values: CDR1 MNHNS, CDR2 SASEGT. V gave up 4 bases and J gave up 0 bases; unmatched junction bases: 3. CDR3 amino acids: CASSGQGAISNQPQHF. The CDR3 bases are TGTGCCAGCAGTGGACAGGGGGCGATTAGCAATCAGCCCCAGCATTTT.

The chain recombines TRBV6-2 or TRBV6-3 with TRBJ2-5, with a possible D match to TRBD2 (7 bases). Germline V lookup: CDR1 MNHEY, CDR2 SVGEGT. The length of the CDR3 is 15 residues. Trimming took 6 bases from V and 1 from J, leaving 15 bases between them. The CDR3 here is CASSPVGGLQETQYF. Here the CDR3 DNA reads TGTGCCAGCAGCCCAGTGGGGGGGCTCCAAGAGACCCAGTACTTC.

The J gene is TRBJ2-3, the V gene TRBV18, with D possibly being TRBD2 (6 bases). Trimming left V 0 bases short and J 4 bases short, with 8 bases between. The length of the CDR3 is 14 residues. CDR1 KGHSH and CDR2 LQKENI come from the germline V gene. The CDR3 DNA reads TGTGCCAGCTCACCACCCCTAGCGTCAGATACGCAGTATTTT. It encodes CASSPPLASDTQYF.

The V and J genes are TRBV11-2 and TRBJ1-4; 10 positions agree with TRBD1. The CDR3 consists of 15 residues. V shed 4 bases and J 7 bases; nucleotides not matched to a gene: 6. CDR1 is SGHAT and CDR2 is FQNNGV in the germline V gene. CDR3 DNA sequence: TGTGCCAGCAGCTCACACTGGACAGGGGGTGAAAAACTGTTTTTT. Amino acid sequence: CASSSHWTGGEKLFF.

The V gene is TRBV3-1 (or the pseudogene TRBV3-2), the J gene TRBJ2-1; weak D call: TRBD1 (6 bases). Germline CDR1 LGHDT, CDR2 YNNKEL (reference sequence). The ends were cut back, 4 bases at V and 7 bases at J, with 11 bases in the middle. The CDR3 extends over 13 amino acids. The CDR3 is CASSLRGGNEQFF. Here the CDR3 DNA reads TGTGCCAGCAGCCTTCGAGGGGGTAATGAGCAGTTCTTC.

The chain links TRBV5-5 to TRBJ2-2; 7 nucleotides match TRBD2. The CDR3 has 16 residues. Germline loops: CDR1 SGHKS, CDR2 YYEKEE (reference sequence). The junction had 10 bases not matched to a gene; V was cut back by 2 bases and J by 6 bases. The CDR3 sequence is CASSFLSSGLAGELFF. The CDR3 nucleotides are TGTGCCAGCAGCTTTTTGTCTAGCGGCTTGGCCGGGGAGCTGTTTTTT.

This chain uses TRBV7-2 with TRBJ1-2, with 8 bases matching TRBD1. CDR1 SGHTA and CDR2 FQGNSA come from the germline V gene. This CDR3 region has 14 residues. V lost 5 bases and J lost 0; bases outside the gene matches: 2. Here the CDR3 DNA reads TGTGCCAGCAGCGAACAGGGGGCTAACTATGGCTACACCTTC. Translation gives CASSEQGANYGYTF.

There are a few counts of this clone. The V and J genes are TRBV15 and TRBJ2-3, with D perhaps TRBD1 (6 bases). The CDR3 covers 14 residues. With 5 bases removed from V and 3 bases from J, the gap between germline ends came to 12 bases. In germline, CDR1 is LNHNV, CDR2 YYDKDF (reference sequence). CDR3 sequence reads: CATSGRGSTDTQYF. CDR3 bases: TGTGCCACCAGCGGTAGGGGGAGTACAGATACGCAGTATTTT.

The chain uses TRBV5-1 and TRBJ2-7; TRBD2 matches 8 bases. J gave up 5 bases and V 0 bases, and 7 bases lay outside the gene matches. The CDR3 length is 15 residues. Germline-derived CDR1 and CDR2 are SGHRS and YFSETQ. CDR3 DNA sequence: TGCGCCAGCAGCTTGGCCGGGGGGGCGCCCGACGAGCAGTACTTC. Translation gives CASSLAGGAPDEQYF.

The chain carries TRBV28 and TRBJ2-1, with TRBD2 as a possible D gene (5 bases). The CDR3 is made up of 13 amino acids. Germline CDR1 reads MDHEN; CDR2 reads SYDVKM. The V gene lost 3 bases and the J gene lost 4 bases, with 7 bases spanning the gap. The CDR3 DNA sequence: TGTGCCAGCAGTTTGGACTCTTACAATGAGCAGTTCTTC. Amino acid sequence: CASSLDSYNEQFF.

The CDR3 DNA follows: TGTGCCAGCAGTGAACCCTGGAGTCAGCCCCAGCATTTT. Amino acid sequence: CASSEPWSQPQHF. The chain uses TRBV6-1 and TRBJ1-5; D is uncertain. The CDR3 sequence is 13 residues long. V was cut by 2 bases and J by 6 bases, with 8 bases left in between. CDR1 MNHNS and CDR2 SASEGT come from the germline V gene.

In this sample, this clone turned up a few times. This chain connects TRBV18 to TRBJ1-2; D possibly corresponds to TRBD1 (5 bases). Germline CDR1 KGHSH, CDR2 LQKENI. The CDR3 runs to 14 residues. The V end was cut by 3 bases, the J end by 3 bases, with 11 bases between. In DNA, the CDR3 is TGTGCCAGCTCACCTGGCCCCAGGGACTATGGCTACACCTTC. As protein: CASSPGPRDYGYTF.

The chain employs TRBV6-4 and TRBJ2-3; TRBD1 agrees at 9 bases. Germline CDR1 and CDR2: MRHNA and SNTAGT. V shed 3 bases, J shed 1 base, and the junction held 2 bases outside the gene matches. This CDR3 is built from 15 residues. The CDR3 is CASSERDRGTDTQYF. The CDR3 bases are TGTGCCAGCAGTGAGAGGGACAGGGGCACAGATACGCAGTATTTT.

The rearrangement uses TRBV11-3 and TRBJ2-5; 14 bases line up with TRBD2. Germline lookup yields CDR1 SGHNT and CDR2 YENEEA. After removal of 0 bases from V and 4 bases from J, the junction contained 4 bases not matched to a gene. The CDR3 covers 17 residues. The chain's CDR3 is CASSLDRTSGGPETQYF. CDR3 DNA sequence: TGTGCCAGCAGCTTAGATCGGACTAGCGGGGGGCCAGAGACCCAGTACTTC. The whole variable domain, filled in from reference TRBV11-3 and TRBJ2-5, reads EAGVVQSPRYKIIEKKQPVAFWCNPISGHNTLYWYLQNLGQGPELLIRYENEEAVDDSQLPKDRFSAERLKGVDSTLKIQPAELGDSAVYLCASSLDRTSGGPETQYFGPGTRLLVL.

This clone has just one count. The chain links TRBV7-7 to TRBJ2-5, with TRBD1 matching over 7 bases. This CDR3 is 13 amino acids long. Germline V gene data show CDR1 as SSHAT and CDR2 as FNYEAQ (reference sequence). After removal of 10 bases from V and 2 bases from J, the junction contained 7 bases not matched to a gene. The CDR3 DNA reads TGTGCCACCTCGACAGGGCTTCAAGAGACCCAGTACTTC. Translated: CATSTGLQETQYF. Combining the CDR3 with reference TRBV7-7 and TRBJ2-5 gives the whole variable domain GAGVSQSPRYKVTKRGQDVTLRCDPISSHATLYWYQQALGQGPEFLTYFNYEAQPDKSGLPSDRFSAERPEGSISTLTIQRTEQRDSAMYRCATSTGLQETQYFGPGTRLLVL.

V is TRBV3-1 (or the pseudogene TRBV3-2) and J is TRBJ2-3; possibly TRBD1 for D (6 bases). This CDR3 spans 15 amino acids. V was clipped by 4 bases and J by 5 bases, with 16 bases between them. Germline V CDR1 and CDR2: LGHDT, YNNKEL (reference sequence). CDR3 nucleotide sequence: TGTGCCAGCAGCCCCTCCACAGGGATGGGAGATACGCAGTATTTT. Translation gives CASSPSTGMGDTQYF.

The rearrangement joins TRBV3-1 (or the pseudogene TRBV3-2) to TRBJ1-6; 7 nucleotides align to TRBD1. The CDR3 has 14 amino acids. Germline trimming cut 4 bases from V and 4 bases from J; bases unmatched to any gene: 1. Looked up from germline, CDR1 is LGHDT and CDR2 is YNNKEL (reference sequence). The CDR3 sequence: CASSLGQYNSPLHF. CDR3 sequence (DNA): TGTGCCAGCAGCCTGGGACAGTATAATTCACCCCTCCACTTT.

The V gene is TRBV3-1 (or the pseudogene TRBV3-2), the J gene TRBJ1-2, with D perhaps matching TRBD1 (6 bases). The CDR3 consists of 14 residues. Germline CDR1 LGHDT, CDR2 YNNKEL (reference sequence). Trimming removed 4 bases from V and 2 bases from J, with 11 bases in between. The CDR3 protein is CASSPQDSNYGYTF. CDR3 in DNA: TGTGCCAGCAGCCCCCAGGACAGCAACTATGGCTACACCTTC.

The J gene is TRBJ2-4, the V gene TRBV7-9; TRBD1 agrees at 8 bases. Germline V lookup: CDR1 SEHNR, CDR2 FQNEAQ (reference sequence). J was trimmed by 1 base and V by 4 bases; bases with no gene match: 6. The CDR3 covers 16 residues. CDR3 sequence: CASSSRTGPAKNIQYF. The CDR3 bases are TGTGCCAGCAGCTCCAGGACAGGGCCGGCCAAAAACATTCAGTACTTC.

This chain connects TRBV30 to TRBJ2-1, with TRBD2 matching 7 bases. The trim removed 4 bases at V and 5 bases at J, leaving 8 bases unmatched. The CDR3 spans 14 residues. Germline CDR1 GTSNPN, CDR2 SVGIG (reference sequence). The CDR3 loop reads CAWNLGGGDNEQFF. The CDR3 DNA reads TGTGCCTGGAATTTGGGCGGGGGAGACAATGAGCAGTTCTTC.

The chain combines TRBV4-3 with TRBJ2-2; no definite D call. CDR3 length: 15 residues. Per germline, CDR1 LGHNA and CDR2 YSLEER. V lost 4 bases and J 2 bases, leaving 11 bases between the germline ends. CDR3 region: CASSRSQTNTGELFF. The CDR3 DNA sequence: TGCGCCAGCAGCCGGAGCCAAACAAACACCGGGGAGCTGTTTTTT.

This clone was seen more than once but under ten times. V gene TRBV27 combines with J gene TRBJ1-1; possibly TRBD1 for D (5 bases). CDR1 is MNHEY, CDR2 SMNVEV, per germline (reference sequence). CDR3 length equals 13 residues. V lost 3 bases and J 5 bases, leaving 10 bases between the germline ends. The CDR3 coding sequence is TGTGCCAGCAGTTTCCCGGGACTTACTGAAGCTTTCTTT. Translating it yields CASSFPGLTEAFF.

V and J are TRBV5-1 and TRBJ2-7; D not resolved. V gave up 0 bases and J gave up 2 bases, with 9 bases separating them. There are 14 residues in the CDR3. CDR1 and CDR2 (germline): SGHRS, YFSETQ. CDR3 sequence (DNA): TGCGCCAGCAGCTTGGCCCCAGGCGCCTACGAGCAGTACTTC. Translated, it gives CASSLAPGAYEQYF.

The chain has TRBV18 and TRBJ2-5, with 7 bases aligning to TRBD2. The germline V gene has CDR1 KGHSH and CDR2 LQKENI. V was clipped by 4 bases and J by 5 bases; unmatched bases: 10. The CDR3 has 15 residues. The CDR3 loop reads CASSLGLVLPETQYF. The CDR3 DNA reads TGTGCCAGCTCACTCGGACTAGTCCTTCCGGAGACCCAGTACTTC.

This chain joins TRBV6-1 and TRBJ1-5; 8 nucleotides match TRBD1. V shed 0 bases and J 5 bases; nucleotides not matched to a gene: 6. The CDR3 is 16 residues long. Per the germline V gene, CDR1 is MNHNS and CDR2 is SASEGT. CDR3 sequence: CASSEAISGGYQPQHF. CDR3 DNA sequence: TGTGCCAGCAGTGAAGCTATATCAGGGGGCTATCAGCCCCAGCATTTT.